This TCR beta chain was recovered during a study of blood T cell repertoires in COVID-19. V dropped 2 bases and J dropped 4 bases, with 15 bases sitting between them. Germline V gene data show CDR1 as SGHTA and CDR2 as FQGTGA. CDR3 size: 15 residues. This clone was seen more than once but under ten times. Original data processing: Reference gene primer amplification gave nucleated cell count estimates. Profiled with immunoSEQ multiplex PCR; TCRdb holds only in-frame clones, not every one. The V and J calls and clone size were taken over from that table, and D and trimming were inferred from the DNA. The data contain roughly 570,000 clones, roughly nine tenths of them singletons.

Sequenced material: peripheral blood. V gene TRBV7-3 combines with J gene TRBJ2-7, with a weak D call TRBD2 (6 bases). The receptor comes from a woman aged 45-59 years with COVID-19, enrolled during active disease. CDR3 in DNA: TGTGCCAGCAGCTTAGGAGGGACCGCGTCATACGAGCAGTACTTC. The encoded protein is CASSLGGTASYEQYF.